These 25 T cell receptor beta chains share one sample of origin, sequenced in a study of Ad26.COV2.S vaccination and SARS-CoV-2 variants. Profiling relied on immunoSEQ multiplex PCR, and the TCRdb table lists in-frame clones only, not all of them. The data hold some 190,000 clones, with around 88% observed a single time. This specimen consisted of peripheral blood, obtained after recovery from COVID-19. The receptors shown here come from a human donor who had recovered from COVID-19.

J is TRBJ1-1 and V is TRBV9; 7 bases are a match to TRBD1. V shed 4 bases, J shed 4 bases, and the junction held 7 bases outside the gene matches. The CDR3 is 14 residues long. Germline V gene data show CDR1 as SGDLS and CDR2 as YYNGEE. The CDR3 DNA follows: TGTGCCAGCAGCTCGACAGGGAGGAGCACTGAAGCTTTCTTT. It yields the protein CASSSTGRSTEAFF.

The V call is TRBV6-1, the J call TRBJ1-5, with no clear D. The CDR3 extends over 14 amino acids. Trimming cost V 0 bases and J 3 bases, with 6 bases left between them. Germline V lookup: CDR1 MNHNS, CDR2 SASEGT. The CDR3 bases are TGTGCCAGCAGTGAAGCTTACAACAATCAGCCCCAGCATTTT. Translation gives CASSEAYNNQPQHF.

The chain employs TRBV19 and TRBJ2-2, with 9 bases matching TRBD2. The CDR3 contains 14 residues. Germline-derived CDR1 and CDR2 are LNHDA and SQIVND (reference sequence). J gave up 1 base and V 9 bases, and 3 bases lay outside the gene matches. CDR3 coding DNA: TGTGCCAGCGAGCGGGGGGTGAACACCGGGGAGCTGTTTTTT. Encoded protein: CASERGVNTGELFF.

The V call is TRBV15, the J call TRBJ1-1, with TRBD1 as a possible D gene (5 bases). The CDR3 is made up of 15 amino acids. The germline CDR1 and CDR2 sequences are LNHNV and YYDKDF (reference sequence). The V end lost 5 bases, the J end lost 2 bases, and 15 bases lay between the germline ends. This CDR3 reads CATSLEGAGNTEAFF. The CDR3 DNA is TGTGCCACCAGCCTCGAAGGGGCTGGCAACACTGAAGCTTTCTTT.

This clone has only one observation. The chain combines TRBV5-1 with TRBJ1-1, with D unresolved. Germline CDR1 is SGHRS and CDR2 is YFSETQ. Trimming took 0 bases from V and 4 from J, leaving 13 bases between them. CDR3 size: 15 residues. The CDR3 region is CASSLAGMFRTEAFF. The CDR3 nucleotides read TGCGCCAGCAGCTTGGCCGGGATGTTCCGCACTGAAGCTTTCTTT.

The chain links TRBV4-1 to TRBJ2-1; 14 nucleotides align to TRBD2. With 4 bases clipped from V and 4 bases from J, the junction kept 6 bases outside the gene matches. This CDR3 is built from 17 residues. Germline CDR1 reads MGHRA; CDR2 reads YSYEKL. The CDR3 DNA is TGCGCCAGCAGCCCCGCTCGGACTAGCGGGAGGTACAATGAGCAGTTCTTC. It yields the protein CASSPARTSGRYNEQFF.

The chain employs TRBV9 and TRBJ2-5; a weak D match, TRBD1 (8 bases). Germline V CDR1 and CDR2: SGDLS, YYNGEE. The CDR3 sequence is 16 residues long. Trimming pared 4 bases from V and 5 bases from J, leaving 21 bases between. CDR3 in DNA: TGTGCCAGCAGCCCCGGACAGGGAGGGCCTAGCGAGACCCAGTACTTC. Protein product: CASSPGQGGPSETQYF.

This chain connects TRBV7-8 to TRBJ2-1; 15 bases match TRBD2. J was trimmed by 9 bases and V by 3 bases; bases with no gene match: 6. CDR1 and CDR2 from the germline V gene are SGHVS and FQNEAQ. This CDR3 comprises 16 residues. CDR3 in amino acids: CASSFGLAGGPGEQFF. As DNA, the CDR3 is TGTGCCAGCAGCTTCGGACTAGCGGGGGGGCCAGGTGAGCAGTTCTTC.

J is TRBJ1-1 and V is TRBV6-4; D gene ambiguous. This CDR3 has 14 residues. Per germline, CDR1 MRHNA and CDR2 SNTAGT. V was trimmed by 2 bases and J by 0 bases, leaving 7 bases between them. The CDR3 loop reads CASSDHPLNTEAFF. The CDR3 DNA reads as TGTGCCAGCAGTGACCATCCTTTGAACACTGAAGCTTTCTTT.

The rearrangement links TRBV7-9 to TRBJ1-2; D gene unclear. The CDR3 has 14 amino acids. Germline values: CDR1 SEHNR, CDR2 FQNEAQ (reference sequence). V dropped 5 bases and J dropped 3 bases, with 13 bases sitting between them. The CDR3 DNA reads as TGTGCCAGCAGCCCGCCGAGGGCTCACTATGGCTACACCTTC. Protein: CASSPPRAHYGYTF.

The CDR3, as DNA: TGCAGCGCCGTGGGGGCGGAAAAACTGTTTTTT. Translating gives CSAVGAEKLFF. The chain carries TRBV29-1 and TRBJ1-4; a weak D match, TRBD1 (6 bases). This CDR3 is 11 amino acids long. V gave up 7 bases and J gave up 8 bases, with 11 bases separating them. Germline lookup yields CDR1 SQVTM and CDR2 ANQGSEA.

The CDR3 protein is CSVGHKLTNEQYF. CDR3 nucleotides: TGCAGCGTTGGGCATAAATTGACGAACGAGCAGTACTTC. The chain recombines TRBV29-1 with TRBJ2-7, with D unresolved. The CDR3 has 13 residues. Trimming removed 4 bases at V and 5 bases at J, with 15 bases between. Germline CDR1 and CDR2: SQVTM and ANQGSEA.

J is TRBJ1-5 and V is TRBV27; 8 bases agree with TRBD1. The CDR3 is made up of 16 amino acids. With V trimmed by 3 bases and J by 4 bases, 8 bases remained unmatched. CDR1 and CDR2 from the germline V gene are MNHEY and SMNVEV (reference sequence). CDR3 protein: CASSLSGGEFNQPQHF. CDR3 DNA sequence: TGTGCCAGCAGTTTGTCAGGGGGCGAATTTAATCAGCCCCAGCATTTT.

This sequence joins TRBV30 and TRBJ2-3; D remains unclear. V gave up 0 bases and J gave up 10 bases, with 11 bases separating them. The CDR3 extends over 12 amino acids. Germline V gene data show CDR1 as GTSNPN and CDR2 as SVGIG (reference sequence). CDR3 loop: CAWSVRRSSQYF. CDR3 DNA sequence: TGTGCCTGGAGTGTACGGCGGTCGTCGCAGTATTTT.

V gene TRBV6-4 combines with J gene TRBJ2-5; 14 nucleotides align to TRBD2. V trimming: 0 bases; J trimming: 0 bases; junction bases outside the gene matches: 3. In germline, CDR1 is MRHNA, CDR2 SNTAGT. The CDR3 contains 18 residues. CDR3 loop: CASSDSGLAGVYQETQYF. Written as DNA, the CDR3 is TGTGCCAGCAGTGACTCGGGACTAGCGGGGGTTTACCAAGAGACCCAGTACTTC.

This chain joins TRBV6-6 and TRBJ2-1; TRBD2 is a possible D gene (5 bases). CDR3 size: 14 residues. Germline CDR1 reads MNHNY; CDR2 reads SVGAGI (reference sequence). The V end was cut by 7 bases, the J end by 12 bases, with 22 bases between. The CDR3 loop reads CASTPVREGLGQFF. CDR3 DNA sequence: TGTGCCAGCACTCCGGTGAGGGAAGGGTTGGGGCAGTTCTTC.

Worth noting for this clone: One end of the junction fails to match germline, which may point to a read error. The rearrangement uses TRBV7-9 and TRBJ1-1; D unclear. The germline CDR1 and CDR2 sequences are SEHNR and FQNEAQ (reference sequence). The CDR3 covers 14 residues. CDR3 amino acids: CASSLDLVAAEAFF. CDR3 nucleotide sequence: TGTGCCAGCAGTTTAGACCTCGTAGCGGCTGAAGCTTTCTTT.

The V and J genes are TRBV15 and TRBJ2-1, with 7 bases lining up with TRBD1. Germline V gene sequence: CDR1 LNHNV, CDR2 YYDKDF (reference sequence). V was pared by 8 bases and J by 1 base, with 2 bases of the junction left unmatched. The CDR3 totals 13 residues. The CDR3 coding sequence is TGTGCCACCCGACAGGGATCCTACAATGAGCAGTTCTTC. Translating it yields CATRQGSYNEQFF. The full variable domain, in which reference TRBV15 and TRBJ2-1 provide the parts outside the CDR3, is DAMVIQNPRYQVTQFGKPVTLSCSQTLNHNVMYWYQQKSSQAPKLLFHYYDKDFNNEADTPDNFQSRRPNTSFCFLDIRSPGLGDTAMYLCATRQGSYNEQFFGPGTRLTVL.

Points on this clone: The same CDR3 can be traced to other DNA sequences in this sample. The rearrangement joins TRBV19 to TRBJ2-1, with D hard to call. The CDR3 is 12 residues long. Germline CDR1 and CDR2: LNHDA and SQIVND (reference sequence). Trimming left V 1 base short and J 7 bases short, with 5 bases between. The CDR3, as DNA: TGTGCCAGTAGTATAGTTGGGAATGAGCAGTTCTTC. This translates into CASSIVGNEQFF.

This chain uses TRBV7-2 with TRBJ2-3; 7 bases agree with TRBD1. The J segment lost 2 bases and the V segment lost 1 base, leaving 3 bases of the junction unmatched. The germline V gene has CDR1 SGHTA and CDR2 FQGNSA. The CDR3 is 15 residues long. The CDR3 is CASSLVQGNTDTQYF. The CDR3 DNA reads as TGTGCCAGCAGCTTAGTACAGGGGAACACAGATACGCAGTATTTT.

This chain joins TRBV18 and TRBJ2-3; 7 bases match TRBD2. The CDR3 loop spans 16 amino acids. From germline, CDR1 is KGHSH and CDR2 LQKENI. Trimming cost V 1 base and J 2 bases; bases outside gene matches: 6. This chain's CDR3 is CASSPLASGATDTQYF. The CDR3, as DNA: TGTGCCAGCTCACCACTGGCGAGCGGGGCCACAGATACGCAGTATTTT.

The chain combines TRBV4-2 with TRBJ2-3, with a tentative D call TRBD1 (6 bases). Germline CDR1 is LGHNA and CDR2 is YNFKEQ. The V and J ends lost 0 bases and 2 bases respectively, with 12 bases between them. The CDR3 length is 16 residues. The CDR3 DNA reads TGTGCCAGCAGCCAAGATGGGCAGGGGTCCACAGATACGCAGTATTTT. Protein product: CASSQDGQGSTDTQYF.

This chain joins TRBV7-3 and TRBJ2-5, with 12 nucleotides matching TRBD1. The germline V gene has CDR1 SGHTA and CDR2 FQGTGA. This CDR3 contains 16 residues. With 0 bases clipped from V and 5 bases from J, the junction kept 4 bases outside the gene matches. The CDR3 loop reads CASSLTGQGAGETQYF. Here the CDR3 DNA reads TGTGCCAGCAGCTTAACGGGACAGGGGGCTGGGGAGACCCAGTACTTC.

The chain combines TRBV20-1 with TRBJ1-2; D possibly corresponds to TRBD1 (6 bases). Germline assignment: CDR1 DFQATT and CDR2 SNEGSKA (reference sequence). The CDR3 runs to 10 residues. The CDR3 region has the DNA TGCGATGGATCCCAGGGGGGCTACACCTTC. This codes for CDGSQGGYTF.

The genes are TRBV5-1 and TRBJ2-7; D possibly matches TRBD1 or TRBD2 (5 bases each). This CDR3 has 13 amino acids. Trimming pared 4 bases from V and 5 bases from J, leaving 13 bases between. The germline gives CDR1 SGHRS, CDR2 YFSETQ. CDR3 residues: CASSPGPANEQYF. For the CDR3, the DNA is TGCGCCAGCAGCCCGGGACCCGCCAACGAGCAGTACTTC. Looking up the rest from reference TRBV5-1 and TRBJ2-7 gives the full variable domain: KAGVTQTPRYLIKTRGQQVTLSCSPISGHRSVSWYQQTPGQGLQFLFEYFSETQRNKGNFPGRFSGRQFSNSRSEMNVSTLELGDSALYLCASSPGPANEQYFGPGTRLTVT.